This passage covers 6 T cell receptor beta chains from one sample sequenced in a study of blood T cell repertoires in COVID-19. Assay used: immunoSEQ multiplex PCR; TCRdb lists only in-frame clones, some missing. Of around 58,000 clones listed, 91% are singletons. The sequencing sample was made of peripheral blood. The receptors shown here come from a woman in her fifties or sixties with active or convalescent COVID-19.

The chain couples TRBV10-3 to TRBJ1-5; D is perhaps TRBD1 (5 bases). The V and J ends lost 10 bases and 2 bases respectively, with 15 bases between them. Germline assignment: CDR1 ENHRY and CDR2 SYGVKD. The CDR3 loop spans 14 amino acids. The CDR3 nucleotides read TGTGCCACTCAAACATTAGGGGGCAATCAGCCCCAGCATTTT. It yields the protein CATQTLGGNQPQHF.

This chain uses TRBV9 with TRBJ1-3; D call uncertain. The CDR3 loop spans 15 amino acids. In germline, CDR1 is SGDLS, CDR2 YYNGEE. V was pared by 1 base and J by 4 bases, with 12 bases between. For the CDR3, the DNA is TGTGCCAGCAGCGTATACCCAGGCCTGGGAAACACCATATATTTT. This encodes CASSVYPGLGNTIYF.

This clone was seen a single time. This chain connects TRBV28 to TRBJ1-5; D gene uncertain. Germline V gene data show CDR1 as MDHEN and CDR2 as SYDVKM. The CDR3 is made up of 16 amino acids. Trimming cost V 5 bases and J 0 bases, with 14 bases left between them. The CDR3 DNA reads TGTGCCAGCAGTCCCTGGGCAGCTGATAGCAATCAGCCCCAGCATTTT. Encoded protein: CASSPWAADSNQPQHF.

The CDR3 loop is CAISESSGGLISGNTIYF. CDR3 in DNA: TGTGCCATCAGTGAGTCGAGCGGAGGTTTGATATCTGGAAACACCATATATTTT. V gene TRBV10-3 combines with J gene TRBJ1-3, with D unresolved. Deletions cut 0 bases from V and 1 base from J, with 16 bases between. The CDR3 loop spans 18 amino acids. The germline V gene encodes CDR1 ENHRY and CDR2 SYGVKD.

The chain employs TRBV6-5 and TRBJ2-1; 11 nucleotides agree with TRBD2. V shed 6 bases and J 5 bases; nucleotides not matched to a gene: 6. Germline values: CDR1 MNHEY, CDR2 SVGAGI. This CDR3 has 15 residues. In DNA, the CDR3 is TGTGCCAGCAGAATTAGCGGGGGGGCGCACAATGAGCAGTTCTTC. Its translation: CASRISGGAHNEQFF.

This chain connects TRBV27 to TRBJ1-5, with 9 bases matching TRBD1. CDR3 length: 15 residues. V lost 7 bases to trimming and J lost 4 bases; unmatched junction nucleotides: 8. Germline V lookup: CDR1 MNHEY, CDR2 SMNVEV (reference sequence). The CDR3 protein is CASMGTGQGNQPQHF. The DNA of the CDR3 is TGTGCCAGCATGGGGACAGGGCAGGGTAATCAGCCCCAGCATTTT.